This T cell receptor beta chain was recovered during a study of identifying expanded T cells in peripheral blood. Study conclusions and caveats: Across healthy donors, higher total template counts meant significantly greater roughly two-week count variance. Technical replicates showed around 1.2 changed clones; roughly two weeks roughly 16; four weeks 19.

With respect to this clone: Its antigen is not identified.

No infections or other immune events were documented during collection. Assay: immunoSEQ multiplex PCR; the TCRdb copy retains only in-frame clones and omits some. Seen here are under 95,000 clones, about 91% observed once, and the top ten hold 2.5% to 3%. V lost 2 bases and J lost 7; bases outside the gene matches: 5. Looked up from germline, CDR1 is SGHTA and CDR2 is FQGNSA. The CDR3 contains 15 residues. The sequenced sample consisted of blood. This clonotype was sampled from a person between 18 and 70 years old in good health. The V gene is TRBV7-2, the J gene TRBJ1-6; TRBD1 matches at 7 bases. The CDR3 nucleotides are TGTGCCAGCAGCTTAACGGGGACAGCAAATTCACCCCTCCACTTT. Encoded protein: CASSLTGTANSPLHF. Filled out from reference TRBV7-2 and TRBJ1-6, the complete variable domain reads GAGVSQSPSNKVTEKGKDVELRCDPISGHTALYWYRQSLGQGLEFLIYFQGNSAPDKSGLPSDRFSAERTGGSVSTLTIQRTQQEDSAVYLCASSLTGTANSPLHFGNGTRLTVT.